This T cell receptor beta chain appears in the sequencing data of a study of T cell responses to AZD1222 COVID-19 vaccine. Overall study results and limits: Baseline serostatus was positive in only 5 to 7 AZD1222 recipients.

This clone was recorded at least ten times. Antigen: not known. Germline loops: CDR1 SGHTA, CDR2 FQGNSA. The V segment lost 4 bases and the J segment 6 bases; nucleotides outside the gene matches: 19. The CDR3 sequence is 19 residues long. The protocol was immunoSEQ multiplex PCR, while the TCRdb copy is restricted to in-frame clones and leaves out a portion. The sample records 90,000 to 130,000 clones, around 82% being singletons. The material was peripheral blood, obtained on day 0 of AZD1222 vaccination. The TCR was taken from an adult in good health. This chain links TRBV7-2 with TRBJ2-3; 10 nucleotides match TRBD2. The CDR3 spells CASSSPVLSGRASGDTQYF. The CDR3 nucleotides read TGTGCCAGCAGCTCACCCGTACTAAGCGGGAGGGCCTCCGGGGATACGCAGTATTTT.